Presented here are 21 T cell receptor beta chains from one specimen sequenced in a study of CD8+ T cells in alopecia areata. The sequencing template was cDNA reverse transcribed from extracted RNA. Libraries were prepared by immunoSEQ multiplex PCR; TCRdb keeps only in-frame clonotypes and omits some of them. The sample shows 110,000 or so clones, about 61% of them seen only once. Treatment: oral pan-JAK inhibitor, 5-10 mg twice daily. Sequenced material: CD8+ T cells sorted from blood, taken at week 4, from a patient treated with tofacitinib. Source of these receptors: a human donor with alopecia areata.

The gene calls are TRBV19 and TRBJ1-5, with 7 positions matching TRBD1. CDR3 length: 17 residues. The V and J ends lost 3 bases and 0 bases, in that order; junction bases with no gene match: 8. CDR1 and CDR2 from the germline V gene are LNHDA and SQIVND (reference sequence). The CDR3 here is CASSIRDSHYSNQPQHF. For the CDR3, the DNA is TGTGCCAGTAGTATTAGGGACAGTCACTATAGCAATCAGCCCCAGCATTTT.

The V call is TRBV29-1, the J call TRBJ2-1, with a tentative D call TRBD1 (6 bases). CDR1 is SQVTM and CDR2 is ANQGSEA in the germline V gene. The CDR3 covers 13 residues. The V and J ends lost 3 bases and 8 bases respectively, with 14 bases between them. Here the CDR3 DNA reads TGCAGCGTTGATGGCGACAGGAGGTATGAGCAGTTCTTC. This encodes CSVDGDRRYEQFF.

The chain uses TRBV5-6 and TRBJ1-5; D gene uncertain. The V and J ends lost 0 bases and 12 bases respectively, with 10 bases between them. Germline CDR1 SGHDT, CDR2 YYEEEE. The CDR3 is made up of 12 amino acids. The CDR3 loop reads CASSLGTGFQHF. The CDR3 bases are TGTGCCAGCAGCTTGGGGACGGGGTTCCAGCATTTT.

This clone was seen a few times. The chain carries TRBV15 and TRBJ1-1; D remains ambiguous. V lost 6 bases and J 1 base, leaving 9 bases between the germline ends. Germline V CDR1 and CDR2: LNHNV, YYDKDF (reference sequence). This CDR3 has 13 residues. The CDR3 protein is CATSPDRNTEAFF. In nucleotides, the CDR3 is TGTGCCACCAGTCCAGACCGGAACACTGAAGCTTTCTTT.

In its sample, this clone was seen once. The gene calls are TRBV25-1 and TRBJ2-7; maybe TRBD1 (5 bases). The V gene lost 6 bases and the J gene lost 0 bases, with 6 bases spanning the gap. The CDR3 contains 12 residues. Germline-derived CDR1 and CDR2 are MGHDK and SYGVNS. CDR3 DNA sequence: TGTGCCAGCAGCACAGGCTCCTACGAGCAGTACTTC. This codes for CASSTGSYEQYF.

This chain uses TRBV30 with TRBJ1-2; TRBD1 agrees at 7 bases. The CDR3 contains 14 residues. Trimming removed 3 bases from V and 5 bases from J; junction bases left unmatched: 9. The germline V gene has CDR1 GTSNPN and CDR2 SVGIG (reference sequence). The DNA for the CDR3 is TGTGCCTGGAGCCCCGGGGCAGGGGGATATGGCTACACCTTC. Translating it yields CAWSPGAGGYGYTF.

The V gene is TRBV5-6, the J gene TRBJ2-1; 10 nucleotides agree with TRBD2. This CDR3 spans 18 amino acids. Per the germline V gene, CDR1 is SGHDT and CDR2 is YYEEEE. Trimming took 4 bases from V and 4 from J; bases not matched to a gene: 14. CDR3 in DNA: TGTGCCAGCAGCACCCTAGCGGGGGACCTCCTGGGGTACAATGAGCAGTTCTTC. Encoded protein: CASSTLAGDLLGYNEQFF.

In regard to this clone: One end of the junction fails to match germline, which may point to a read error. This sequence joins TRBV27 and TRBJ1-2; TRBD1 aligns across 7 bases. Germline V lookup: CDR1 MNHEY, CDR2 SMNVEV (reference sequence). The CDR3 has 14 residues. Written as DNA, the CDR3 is TGTGCCAGCAGTCTATCCGGGACAGCCTATGGCTACACCTTC. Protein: CASSLSGTAYGYTF.

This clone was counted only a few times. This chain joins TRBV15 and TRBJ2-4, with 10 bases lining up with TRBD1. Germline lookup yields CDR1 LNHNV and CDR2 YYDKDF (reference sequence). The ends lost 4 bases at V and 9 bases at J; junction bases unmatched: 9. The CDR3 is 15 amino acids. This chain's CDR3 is CATSTGTGATSIQYF. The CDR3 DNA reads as TGTGCCACCAGCACTGGGACAGGGGCGACGAGCATTCAGTACTTC. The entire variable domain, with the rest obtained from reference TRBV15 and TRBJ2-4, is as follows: DAMVIQNPRYQVTQFGKPVTLSCSQTLNHNVMYWYQQKSSQAPKLLFHYYDKDFNNEADTPDNFQSRRPNTSFCFLDIRSPGLGDTAMYLCATSTGTGATSIQYFGAGTRLSVL.

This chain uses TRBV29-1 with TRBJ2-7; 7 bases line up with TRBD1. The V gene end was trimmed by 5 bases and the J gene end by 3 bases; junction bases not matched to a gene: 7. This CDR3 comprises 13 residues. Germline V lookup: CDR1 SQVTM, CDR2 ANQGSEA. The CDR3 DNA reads TGCAGCGTTCTACAGGGGTCCTACTACGAGCAGTACTTC. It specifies CSVLQGSYYEQYF.

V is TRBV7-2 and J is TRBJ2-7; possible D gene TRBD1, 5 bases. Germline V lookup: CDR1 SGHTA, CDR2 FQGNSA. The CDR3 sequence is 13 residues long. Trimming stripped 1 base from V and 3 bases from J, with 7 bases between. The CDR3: CASSLGTNYEQYF. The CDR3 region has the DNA TGTGCCAGCAGCTTAGGGACAAACTACGAGCAGTACTTC.

CDR3 loop: CATSSDWSNEQFF. Here the CDR3 DNA reads TGTGCCACCAGCAGTGACTGGAGCAATGAGCAGTTCTTC. V is TRBV15 and J is TRBJ2-1; D not certain. The CDR3 sequence is 13 residues long. Looked up from germline, CDR1 is LNHNV and CDR2 is YYDKDF (reference sequence). V shed 3 bases and J shed 6 bases, with 9 bases lying between them. Variable domain in full (rest from reference TRBV15 and TRBJ2-1): DAMVIQNPRYQVTQFGKPVTLSCSQTLNHNVMYWYQQKSSQAPKLLFHYYDKDFNNEADTPDNFQSRRPNTSFCFLDIRSPGLGDTAMYLCATSSDWSNEQFFGPGTRLTVL.

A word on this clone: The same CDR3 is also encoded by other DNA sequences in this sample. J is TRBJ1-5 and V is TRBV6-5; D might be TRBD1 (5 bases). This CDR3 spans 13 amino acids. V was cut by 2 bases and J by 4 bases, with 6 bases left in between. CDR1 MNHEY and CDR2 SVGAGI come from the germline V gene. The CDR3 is CASSYRGNQPQHF. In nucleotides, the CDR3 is TGTGCCAGCAGTTACCGGGGGAATCAGCCCCAGCATTTT.

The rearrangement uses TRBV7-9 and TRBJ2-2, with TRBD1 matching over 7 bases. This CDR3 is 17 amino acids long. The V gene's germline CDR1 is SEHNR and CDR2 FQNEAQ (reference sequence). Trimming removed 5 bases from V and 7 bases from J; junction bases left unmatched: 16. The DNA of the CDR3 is TGTGCCAGCAGCCCCGAGGGTCCGACAGGGCGGCGCGGGGAGCTGTTTTTT. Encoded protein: CASSPEGPTGRRGELFF.

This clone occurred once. In nucleotides, the CDR3 is TGTGCCAGCAGCTCTAGTCAAGAGACCCAGTACTTC. Encoded protein: CASSSSQETQYF. The chain combines TRBV7-2 with TRBJ2-5, with D unclear. Germline lookup yields CDR1 SGHTA and CDR2 FQGNSA. This CDR3 has 12 residues. Trimming took off 4 bases at V and 2 bases at J, with 5 bases between the two ends.

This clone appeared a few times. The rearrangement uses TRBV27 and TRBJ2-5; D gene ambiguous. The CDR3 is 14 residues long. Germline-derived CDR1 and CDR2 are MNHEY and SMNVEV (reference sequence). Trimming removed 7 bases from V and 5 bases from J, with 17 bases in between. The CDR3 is CASMSGLGRETQYF. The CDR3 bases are TGTGCCAGCATGTCGGGTCTAGGTCGGGAGACCCAGTACTTC.

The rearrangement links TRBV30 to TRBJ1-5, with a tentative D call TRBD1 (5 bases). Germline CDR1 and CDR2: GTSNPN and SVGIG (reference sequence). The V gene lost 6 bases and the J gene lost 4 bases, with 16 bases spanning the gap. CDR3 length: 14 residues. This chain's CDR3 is CACQEGLGNQPQHF. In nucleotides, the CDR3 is TGTGCCTGTCAGGAGGGACTAGGGAATCAGCCCCAGCATTTT.

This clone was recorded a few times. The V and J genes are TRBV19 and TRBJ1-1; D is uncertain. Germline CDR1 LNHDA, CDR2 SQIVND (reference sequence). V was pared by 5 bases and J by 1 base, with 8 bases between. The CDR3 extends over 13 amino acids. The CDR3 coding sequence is TGTGCCAGTAGTCTCAACTCGAACACTGAAGCTTTCTTT. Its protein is CASSLNSNTEAFF.

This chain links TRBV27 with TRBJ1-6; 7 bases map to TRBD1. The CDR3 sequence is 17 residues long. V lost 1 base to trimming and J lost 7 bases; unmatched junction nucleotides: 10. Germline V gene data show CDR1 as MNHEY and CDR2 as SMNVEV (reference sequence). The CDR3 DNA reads TGTGCCAGCAGTTTATATCCAGGGGGTAGCGCCAATTCACCCCTCCACTTT. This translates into CASSLYPGGSANSPLHF.

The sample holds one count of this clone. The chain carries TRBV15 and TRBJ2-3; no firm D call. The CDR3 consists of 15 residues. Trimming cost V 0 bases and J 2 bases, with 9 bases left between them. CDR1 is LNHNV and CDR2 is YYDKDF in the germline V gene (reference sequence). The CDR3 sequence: CATSRDRTVTDTQYF. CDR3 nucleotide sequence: TGTGCCACCAGCAGAGACAGGACCGTCACAGATACGCAGTATTTT.

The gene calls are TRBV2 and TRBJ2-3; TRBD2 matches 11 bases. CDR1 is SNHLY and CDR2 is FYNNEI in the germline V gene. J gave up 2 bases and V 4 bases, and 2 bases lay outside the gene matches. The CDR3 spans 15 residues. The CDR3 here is CASSGLAGNTDTQYF. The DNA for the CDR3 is TGTGCCAGCAGTGGACTAGCGGGGAACACAGATACGCAGTATTTT.